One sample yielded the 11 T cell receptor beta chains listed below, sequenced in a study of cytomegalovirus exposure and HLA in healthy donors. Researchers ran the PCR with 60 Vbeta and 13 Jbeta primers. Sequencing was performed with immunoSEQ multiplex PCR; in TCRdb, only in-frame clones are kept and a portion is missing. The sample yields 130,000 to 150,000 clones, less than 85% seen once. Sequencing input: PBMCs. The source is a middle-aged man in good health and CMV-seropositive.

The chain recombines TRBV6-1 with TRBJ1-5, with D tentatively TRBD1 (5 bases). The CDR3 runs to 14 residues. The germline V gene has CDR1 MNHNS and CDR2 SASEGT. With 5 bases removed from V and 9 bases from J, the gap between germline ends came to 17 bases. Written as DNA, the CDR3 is TGTGCCAGCAGTTCCACAGGCTCCAAGGGGCCCCAGCATTTT. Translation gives CASSSTGSKGPQHF.

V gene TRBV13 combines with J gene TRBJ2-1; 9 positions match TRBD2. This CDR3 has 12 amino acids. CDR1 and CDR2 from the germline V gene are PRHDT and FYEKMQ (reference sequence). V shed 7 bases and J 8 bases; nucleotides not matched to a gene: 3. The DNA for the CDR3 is TGTGCCAGCAATGGCGGGAGGGATGAGCAGTTCTTC. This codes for CASNGGRDEQFF.

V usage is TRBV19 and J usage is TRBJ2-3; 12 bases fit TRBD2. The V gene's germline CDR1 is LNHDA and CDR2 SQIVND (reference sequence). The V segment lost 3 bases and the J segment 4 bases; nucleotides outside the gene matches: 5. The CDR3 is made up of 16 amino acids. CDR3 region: CASSIWTSGDADTQYF. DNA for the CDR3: TGTGCCAGTAGTATTTGGACTAGCGGGGACGCAGATACGCAGTATTTT. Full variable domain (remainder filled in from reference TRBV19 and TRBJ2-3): DGGITQSPKYLFRKEGQNVTLSCEQNLNHDAMYWYRQDPGQGLRLIYYSQIVNDFQKGDIAEGYSVSREKKESFPLTVTSAQKNPTAFYLCASSIWTSGDADTQYFGPGTRLTVL.

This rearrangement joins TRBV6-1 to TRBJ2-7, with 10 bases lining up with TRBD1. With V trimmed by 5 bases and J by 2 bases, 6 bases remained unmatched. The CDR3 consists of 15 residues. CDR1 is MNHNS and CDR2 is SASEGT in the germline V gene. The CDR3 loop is CASSLQGQGTYEQYF. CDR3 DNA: TGTGCCAGCAGTCTACAGGGACAGGGGACCTACGAGCAGTACTTC.

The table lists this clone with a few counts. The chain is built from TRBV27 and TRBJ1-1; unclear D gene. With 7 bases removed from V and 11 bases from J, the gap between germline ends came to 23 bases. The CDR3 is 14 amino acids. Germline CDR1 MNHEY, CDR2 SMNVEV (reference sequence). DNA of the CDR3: TGTGCCAGCAAAAGGGCCCCTTGGGAGGTTGAGGCTTTCTTT. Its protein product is CASKRAPWEVEAFF.

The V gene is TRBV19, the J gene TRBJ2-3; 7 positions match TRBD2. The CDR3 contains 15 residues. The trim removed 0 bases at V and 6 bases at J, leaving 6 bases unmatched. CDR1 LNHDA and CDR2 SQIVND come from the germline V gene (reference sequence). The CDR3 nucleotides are TGTGCCAGTAGTATAGAAGGCCCCGGGGGGGATACGCAGTATTTT. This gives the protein CASSIEGPGGDTQYF.

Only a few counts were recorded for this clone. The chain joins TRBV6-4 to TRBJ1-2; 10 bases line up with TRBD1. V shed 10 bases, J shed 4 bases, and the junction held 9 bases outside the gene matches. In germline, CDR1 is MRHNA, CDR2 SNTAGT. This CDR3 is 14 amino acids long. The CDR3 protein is CAILGDRGSYGYTF. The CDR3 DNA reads TGTGCCATTCTTGGGGACAGGGGTTCCTATGGCTACACCTTC.

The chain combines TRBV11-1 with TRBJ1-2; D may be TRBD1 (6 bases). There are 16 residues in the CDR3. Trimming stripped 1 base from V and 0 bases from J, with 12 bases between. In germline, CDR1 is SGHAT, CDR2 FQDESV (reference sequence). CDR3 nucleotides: TGTGCCAGCAGCTTAGGGACGGGACAAACTAACTATGGCTACACCTTC. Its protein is CASSLGTGQTNYGYTF.

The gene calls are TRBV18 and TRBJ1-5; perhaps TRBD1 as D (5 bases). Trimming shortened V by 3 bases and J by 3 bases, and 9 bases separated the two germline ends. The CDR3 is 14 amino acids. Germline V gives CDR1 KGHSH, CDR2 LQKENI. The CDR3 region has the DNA TGTGCCAGCTCACCGGGCAGGGCCAATCAGCCCCAGCATTTT. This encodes CASSPGRANQPQHF.

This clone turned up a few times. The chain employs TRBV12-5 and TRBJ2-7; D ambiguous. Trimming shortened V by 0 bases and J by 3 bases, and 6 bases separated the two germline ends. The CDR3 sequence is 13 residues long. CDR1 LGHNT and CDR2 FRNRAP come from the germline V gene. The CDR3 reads CASGLVGVYEQYF. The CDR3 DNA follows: TGTGCTAGTGGTTTGGTAGGAGTCTACGAGCAGTACTTC.

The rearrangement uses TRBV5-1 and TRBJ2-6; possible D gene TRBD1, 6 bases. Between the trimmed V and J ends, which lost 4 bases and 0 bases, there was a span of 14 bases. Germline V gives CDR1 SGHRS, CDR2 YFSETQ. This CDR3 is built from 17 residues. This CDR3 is CASSDGTLFSGANVLTF. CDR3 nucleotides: TGCGCCAGCAGCGACGGGACACTATTCTCTGGGGCCAACGTCCTGACTTTC.